This is a list of T cell receptor beta chains from one sample in a study of blood T cell repertoires in COVID-19. Here immunoSEQ multiplex PCR was the method, and the copy in TCRdb shows in-frame clones only, minus some. The table records roughly 190,000 clones, 70% to 90% of them present only once. The sample comprised peripheral blood. The receptors derive from a woman between 40 and 55 years old who had recovered from COVID-19. Each CDR3 is given with its conserved first and last residue. A D gene is named only where the DNA matches it firmly. Size values are once, few and many counts, or a class for expanded clones, and some rows have none.

TRBV6-5,TRBJ1-4,-,-,CASRRGLTEKLFF,TGTGCCAGTCGAAGGGGATTGACTGAAAAACTGTTTTTT
TRBV18,TRBJ2-7,-,TRBD1,CASSQGGTASYEQYF,TGTGCCAGCTCACAGGGTGGGACAGCCTCCTACGAGCAGTACTTC
TRBV6-2/TRBV6-3,TRBJ1-2,-,TRBD1,CASSLPPFRDRGNYGYTF,TGTGCCAGCAGTTTACCGCCATTCCGGGACAGGGGTAACTATGGCTACACCTTC
TRBV7-9,TRBJ2-3,-,TRBD2,CASSTLAGEGTDTQYF,TGTGCCAGCAGTACCTTAGCGGGAGAAGGCACAGATACGCAGTATTTT
TRBV4-2,TRBJ1-4,-,TRBD1,CASSQDYRDSSRKLFF,TGTGCCAGCAGCCAAGATTACCGGGACAGTTCCAGAAAACTGTTTTTT
TRBV13,TRBJ1-6,-,-,CASTPGAGNSPLHF,TGTGCCAGCACCCCTGGCGCGGGGAATTCACCCCTCCACTTT
TRBV27,TRBJ2-7,-,TRBD2,CASSSDPGGGEQYF,TGTGCCAGCAGTTCGGACCCCGGGGGGGGAGAGCAGTACTTC
TRBV25-1,TRBJ2-5,-,-,CASSQWTNGGETQYF,TGTGCCAGCAGTCAGTGGACTAACGGAGGGGAGACCCAGTACTTC
TRBV5-1,TRBJ1-1,-,-,CASSQGMGTEAFF,TGCGCCAGCAGCCAGGGTATGGGCACTGAAGCTTTCTTT
TRBV28,TRBJ1-5,-,-,CASSDPGGGNNQPQHF,TGTGCCAGCAGCGACCCGGGTGGAGGGAACAATCAGCCCCAGCATTTT
TRBV5-1,TRBJ1-1,-,-,CASSRGLGTEAFF,TGCGCCAGCAGCCGAGGGCTAGGGACTGAAGCTTTCTTT
TRBV5-1,TRBJ2-1,-,-,CASSSHGGGVNEQFF,TGCGCCAGCAGCTCCCATGGAGGGGGCGTGAATGAGCAGTTCTTC
TRBV20-1,TRBJ2-7,-,-,CSASRAYEQYF,TGCAGTGCTAGTCGGGCCTACGAGCAGTACTTC
TRBV19,TRBJ2-7,-,TRBD1,CASSTPGQAYEQYF,TGTGCCAGTAGTACCCCGGGACAGGCCTACGAGCAGTACTTC
TRBV19,TRBJ2-5,-,TRBD2,CASSDRQAGETQYF,TGTGCCAGTAGTGACCGACAAGCGGGGGAGACCCAGTACTTC
TRBV7-2,TRBJ2-3,-,TRBD2,CASSLASGRGPDTQYF,TGTGCCAGCAGCTTAGCTAGCGGGAGAGGCCCAGATACGCAGTATTTT
TRBV11-1,TRBJ2-5,-,-,CASSPRRDLQETQYF,TGTGCCAGCAGCCCGCGGCGGGACTTACAAGAGACCCAGTACTTC
TRBV5-1,TRBJ2-2,-,-,CASRALVPGELFF,TGCGCCAGCAGGGCCCTCGTACCCGGGGAGCTGTTTTTT
TRBV18,TRBJ2-5,-,TRBD1,CASSPFYTGGGRETQYF,TGTGCCAGCTCACCATTCTATACAGGGGGCGGGAGAGAGACCCAGTACTTC
TRBV7-8,TRBJ2-7,-,-,CASSLTGEDYEQYF,TGTGCCAGCAGCTTAACAGGAGAAGACTACGAGCAGTACTTC
TRBV3-1/TRBV3-2,TRBJ1-2,once,-,CASSQGQEVYGYTF,TGTGCCAGCAGCCAAGGACAGGAGGTTTATGGCTACACCTTC
TRBV28,TRBJ1-5,once,TRBD1,CASSPGQRGGQPQHF,TGTGCCAGCAGTCCCGGACAGAGAGGGGGCCAGCCCCAGCATTTT
TRBV7-9,TRBJ2-3,-,TRBD1,CASSRDRGRTDTQYF,TGTGCCAGCAGCCGCGACAGGGGACGCACAGATACGCAGTATTTT
TRBV2,TRBJ2-2,-,TRBD1,CASRRQGAVGELFF,TGTGCCAGCAGACGACAGGGGGCGGTCGGGGAGCTGTTTTTT
TRBV15,TRBJ1-1,-,-,CATSRDGRLQSEAFF,TGTGCCACCAGCAGAGATGGCAGGTTGCAATCTGAAGCTTTCTTT
TRBV7-8,TRBJ1-1,-,-,CASSIGTRGHTEAFF,TGTGCCAGCAGCATCGGGACACGGGGACACACTGAAGCTTTCTTT
TRBV4-3,TRBJ2-1,-,-,CASSQDLLRGSSYNEQFF,TGCGCCAGCAGCCAAGATTTATTGCGGGGAAGCTCCTACAATGAGCAGTTCTTC
TRBV7-2,TRBJ1-4,-,-,CASTITAGGEKLFF,TGTGCCAGCACAATAACGGCGGGGGGTGAAAAACTGTTTTTT
TRBV10-3,TRBJ1-1,-,-,CAIRTQMGTENTEAFF,TGTGCCATCAGGACTCAAATGGGGACTGAGAACACTGAAGCTTTCTTT